This is a list of T cell receptor beta chains from one sample in a study of shared clonotypes between healthy human individuals. Using immunoSEQ multiplex PCR, the repertoire was profiled, and TCRdb retains in-frame clones only, with some absent. The sample records 470,000 or so clones, 70% to 80% being singletons. The sample comprised PBMCs. These receptors were obtained from a woman in her thirties or forties in good health. Some clones in this sample may be carry-over from other donors' samples. Each CDR3 is given without its conserved first and last residue. The D gene is left open where the match is weak.

d_call: .
v_call: TRBV5-6
cdr3_aa: ASSLFGGRNYGYT

d_call: .
v_call: TRBV19
cdr3_aa: ASSIGPGRNNNQPQH

d_call: .
v_call: TRBV11-2
cdr3_aa: ASRRAGSSYEQY

d_call: .
v_call: TRBV27
cdr3_aa: ASSSRALGNIQY

d_call: .
v_call: TRBV6-1
cdr3_aa: ASSEAGQNIQY

d_call: .
v_call: TRBV11-3
cdr3_aa: ASSLVEDEQF

d_call: TRBD1
v_call: TRBV13
cdr3_aa: ASGERGTGPNQPQH

d_call: .
v_call: TRBV11-2
cdr3_aa: ASSPPRGHSYEQY

d_call: .
v_call: TRBV28
cdr3_aa: ASSLSSVGGNEQY

d_call: TRBD2
v_call: TRBV11-2
cdr3_aa: ASSPGGLGHNEQF

d_call: .
v_call: TRBV9
cdr3_aa: ASSVAGRETSRNEQF